Shown below are 29 T cell receptor beta chains from a single sample sequenced in a study of CXCR3-negative and CXCR3-positive naive CD8 T cells. Study conclusions and caveats: For CXCR3-positive naive cells, TRB CDR3s were more hydrophobic than those of CXCR3-negative naive cells.

5' RACE that incorporated UMI labels was used to prepare the TRB cDNA libraries. TCRdb reprocessed the 5' RACE reads and keeps a single row for each CDR3 protein, giving no DNA. This sample carries about 98,000 distinct CDR3 sequences, with roughly 1.1% going to the ten biggest clones. Their target antigens are unknown. The sequenced sample consisted of naive CXCR3+ CD8+ T cells from blood. Documented subset: CD45RO-CCR7+CD27+CD95- naive CD8+ T cells expressing CXCR3 (TNR3+). The receptors stem from a human donor in good health. Some clones in this sample may be carry-over from other donors' samples.

This chain uses TRBV12-5 with TRBJ2-2; the D call of TRBD2 rests on TCRdb alone, since no DNA is present to check it. CDR3 length: 15 amino acids. The germline CDR1 and CDR2 sequences are LGHNT and FRNRAP. CDR3 in amino acids: CASGSEGPRAGELFF.

This chain connects TRBV20-1 to TRBJ2-7; the TRBD1 assignment by TCRdb is unverifiable without DNA. The CDR3 covers 14 residues. Germline CDR1 DFQATT, CDR2 SNEGSKA (reference sequence). CDR3 in amino acids: CSANPGTGAYEQYF.

This sequence joins TRBV10-3 and TRBJ2-3; the D call of TRBD2 rests on TCRdb alone, since no DNA is present to check it. The CDR3 covers 15 residues. The germline CDR1 and CDR2 sequences are ENHRY and SYGVKD. The CDR3 here is CAISESTGLADTQYF.

The gene calls are TRBV27 and TRBJ2-3; the TCRdb D gene call, TRBD1, has no DNA to confirm it. This CDR3 is built from 13 residues. From germline, CDR1 is MNHEY and CDR2 SMNVEV (reference sequence). The CDR3 protein is CASSPGTTDTQYF.

The CDR3 protein is CSAWPLAATNEKLFF. The rearrangement joins TRBV20-1 to TRBJ1-4; TCRdb picks TRBD1, but there is no DNA to check that call. Germline values: CDR1 DFQATT, CDR2 SNEGSKA (reference sequence). The CDR3 totals 15 residues.

The V and J genes are TRBV6-2 or TRBV6-3 and TRBJ2-3; there is no DNA to check the TCRdb D call of TRBD1. This CDR3 has 17 residues. Germline loops: CDR1 MNHEY, CDR2 SVGEGT. The CDR3 here is CASSYSGQFLGADTQYF.

J is TRBJ2-7 and V is TRBV20-1; the D call of TRBD1 rests on TCRdb alone, since no DNA is present to check it. There are 15 residues in the CDR3. The germline V gene encodes CDR1 DFQATT and CDR2 SNEGSKA (reference sequence). CDR3 residues: CSAKQATRGSYEQYF.

The CDR3 spells CASSFTGTGDGYTF. The genes are TRBV28 and TRBJ1-2; absent DNA, TCRdb's TRBD1 call cannot be checked. The CDR3 runs 14 residues. The germline V gene has CDR1 MDHEN and CDR2 SYDVKM.

The chain couples TRBV29-1 to TRBJ2-2. Germline CDR1 and CDR2: SQVTM and ANQGSEA. The CDR3 extends over 13 amino acids. CDR3 residues: CSVGLFHTGELFF.

The chain couples TRBV27 to TRBJ2-1. This CDR3 region has 14 residues. Germline CDR1 and CDR2: MNHEY and SMNVEV (reference sequence). The CDR3: CASSLGHAINEQFF.

The chain uses TRBV4-1 and TRBJ2-7; TCRdb's D call, TRBD2, is unchecked because there is no DNA. Germline V gene sequence: CDR1 MGHRA, CDR2 YSYEKL. CDR3 length: 15 amino acids. This CDR3 is CASSPGLAGSYEQYF.

The J gene is TRBJ1-1, the V gene TRBV20-1. The CDR3 covers 15 residues. Germline V gene lookup returns CDR1 DFQATT and CDR2 SNEGSKA (reference sequence). The CDR3 reads CSAGLIGPPAIEAFF.

The rearrangement uses TRBV29-1 and TRBJ1-1; the D call from TCRdb, TRBD1, cannot be confirmed without DNA. The CDR3 runs 15 residues. CDR1 and CDR2 (germline): SQVTM, ANQGSEA. CDR3 amino acids: CSVGGDTYFNTEAFF.

The CDR3 loop is CASNTGRAYEQYF. The V call is TRBV5-1, the J call TRBJ2-7; the TCRdb D gene call, TRBD1, has no DNA to confirm it. CDR1 SGHRS and CDR2 YFSETQ come from the germline V gene. This CDR3 region has 13 residues.

The J gene is TRBJ2-5, the V gene TRBV3-1; TCRdb proposes TRBD2, but this gene call is untestable without DNA. The germline V gene has CDR1 LGHDT and CDR2 YNNKEL (reference sequence). The CDR3 has 17 amino acids. CDR3 protein: CASSQEARLGHYETQYF.

This chain uses TRBV6-1 with TRBJ1-1. Germline lookup yields CDR1 MNHNS and CDR2 SASEGT. The CDR3 has 13 amino acids. CDR3 amino acids: CASKTEMNTEAFF.

The chain links TRBV5-1 to TRBJ2-1; TCRdb's D gene call, TRBD2, goes unchecked for lack of DNA. The CDR3 extends over 15 amino acids. The germline CDR1 and CDR2 sequences are SGHRS and YFSETQ. The CDR3 sequence is CASSQIAGVEGEQFF.

The chain has TRBV7-3 and TRBJ2-5; TCRdb calls TRBD1, which cannot be checked without DNA. Per germline, CDR1 SGHTA and CDR2 FQGTGA. The CDR3 has 15 residues. CDR3 amino acids: CASSPSPRVQETQYF.

The gene calls are TRBV5-6 and TRBJ2-1; the D gene TCRdb calls, TRBD2, cannot be checked with no DNA. CDR1 is SGHDT and CDR2 is YYEEEE in the germline V gene. The CDR3 sequence is 14 residues long. CDR3 sequence reads: CASSLTSGSFEQFF.

V gene TRBV6-5 combines with J gene TRBJ2-2; TCRdb names TRBD1, which stays unverified in the absence of DNA. The CDR3 covers 16 residues. Germline assignment: CDR1 MNHEY and CDR2 SVGAGI. This CDR3 reads CASNADQGANTGELFF.

The chain links TRBV27 to TRBJ1-1; the D call of TRBD1 rests on TCRdb alone, since no DNA is present to check it. The CDR3 is 12 residues long. CDR1 is MNHEY, CDR2 SMNVEV, per germline (reference sequence). The CDR3 here is CASRRTGTEAFF.

The rearrangement links TRBV20-1 to TRBJ2-1. Germline values: CDR1 DFQATT, CDR2 SNEGSKA (reference sequence). This CDR3 contains 14 residues. CDR3 sequence: CSARNGFSYNEQFF.

V and J are TRBV5-1 and TRBJ2-5; the TCRdb D gene call, TRBD1, has no DNA to confirm it. This CDR3 region has 15 residues. Germline CDR1 SGHRS, CDR2 YFSETQ. The CDR3 spells CASSLVLDTQETQYF. Together with reference TRBV5-1 and TRBJ2-5, the CDR3 gives the full variable domain: KAGVTQTPRYLIKTRGQQVTLSCSPISGHRSVSWYQQTPGQGLQFLFEYFSETQRNKGNFPGRFSGRQFSNSRSEMNVSTLELGDSALYLCASSLVLDTQETQYFGPGTRLLVL.

The genes are TRBV9 and TRBJ2-2. Germline lookup yields CDR1 SGDLS and CDR2 YYNGEE. The length of the CDR3 is 12 residues. CDR3: CASSVNTGELFF.

The rearrangement links TRBV12-3 or TRBV12-4 to TRBJ1-2. The CDR3 has 13 residues. The CDR3 here is CASSLDSYYGYTF.

The rearrangement joins TRBV12-3 or TRBV12-4 to TRBJ1-4; without DNA, the TCRdb call of TRBD1 cannot be checked. The CDR3 has 17 amino acids. CDR3 amino acids: CASSRKTDRGIREKLFF.

V usage is TRBV2 and J usage is TRBJ2-7; TCRdb reports TRBD2, a call that lacks DNA to check it against. The CDR3 consists of 12 residues. In germline, CDR1 is SNHLY, CDR2 FYNNEI. The CDR3 region is CASSEHRAEQYF. The full variable domain, rest sourced from reference TRBV2 and TRBJ2-7, is EPEVTQTPSHQVTQMGQEVILRCVPISNHLYFYWYRQILGQKVEFLVSFYNNEISEKSEIFDDQFSVERPDGSNFTLKIRSTKLEDSAMYFCASSEHRAEQYFGPGTRLTVT.

The V call is TRBV29-1, the J call TRBJ1-2; TCRdb designates TRBD1, a call that cannot be tested without DNA. This CDR3 spans 11 amino acids. In germline, CDR1 is SQVTM, CDR2 ANQGSEA. CDR3 sequence reads: CITLGGQGYTF. The whole variable domain, remainder taken from reference TRBV29-1 and TRBJ1-2, is SAVISQKPSRDICQRGTSLTIQCQVDSQVTMMFWYRQQPGQSLTLIATANQGSEATYESGFVIDKFPISRPNLTFSTLTVSNMSPEDSSIYLCITLGGQGYTFGSGTRLTVV.

This CDR3 is CASSQTRLAGFQETQYF. This rearrangement joins TRBV4-3 to TRBJ2-5; without DNA, the TCRdb call of TRBD2 cannot be checked. This CDR3 is 17 amino acids long. Germline V gene data show CDR1 as LGHNA and CDR2 as YSLEER.